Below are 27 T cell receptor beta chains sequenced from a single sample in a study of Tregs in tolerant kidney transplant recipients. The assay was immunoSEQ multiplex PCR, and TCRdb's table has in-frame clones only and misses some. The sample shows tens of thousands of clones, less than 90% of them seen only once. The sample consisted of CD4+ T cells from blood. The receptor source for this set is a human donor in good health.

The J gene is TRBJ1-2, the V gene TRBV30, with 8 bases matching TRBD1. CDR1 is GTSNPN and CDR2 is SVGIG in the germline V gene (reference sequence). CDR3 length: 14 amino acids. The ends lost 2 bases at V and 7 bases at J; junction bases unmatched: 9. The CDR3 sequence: CAWSLRTGKSGYTF. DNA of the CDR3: TGTGCCTGGAGTCTGAGGACAGGGAAGAGTGGCTACACCTTC.

CDR3 in DNA: TGTGCCAGCAGCTTCGCGGGACTGAACACCGGGGAGCTGTTTTTT. Translating it yields CASSFAGLNTGELFF. The chain couples TRBV13 to TRBJ2-2; TRBD2 might be the D (6 bases). Germline V lookup: CDR1 PRHDT, CDR2 FYEKMQ (reference sequence). There are 15 residues in the CDR3. The V gene lost 3 bases and the J gene lost 1 base, with 9 bases spanning the gap.

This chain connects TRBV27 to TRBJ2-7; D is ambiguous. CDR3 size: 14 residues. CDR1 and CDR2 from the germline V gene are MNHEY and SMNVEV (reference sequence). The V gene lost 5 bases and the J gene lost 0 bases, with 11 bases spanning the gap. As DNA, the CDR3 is TGTGCCAGCAGTCTCACACTCCTCTCCTACGAGCAGTACTTC. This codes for CASSLTLLSYEQYF.

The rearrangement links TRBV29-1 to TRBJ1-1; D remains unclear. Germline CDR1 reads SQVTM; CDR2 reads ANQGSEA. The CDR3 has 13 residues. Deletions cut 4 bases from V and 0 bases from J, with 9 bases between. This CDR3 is CSVVTQMNTEAFF. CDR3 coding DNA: TGCAGCGTTGTAACTCAGATGAACACTGAAGCTTTCTTT.

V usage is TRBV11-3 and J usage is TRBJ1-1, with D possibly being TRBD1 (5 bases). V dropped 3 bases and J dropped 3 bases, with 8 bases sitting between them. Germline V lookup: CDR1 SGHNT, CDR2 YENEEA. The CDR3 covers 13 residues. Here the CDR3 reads CASSFLGDTEAFF. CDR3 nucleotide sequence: TGTGCCAGCAGCTTCTTAGGGGACACTGAAGCTTTCTTT. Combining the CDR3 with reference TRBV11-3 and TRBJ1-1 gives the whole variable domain EAGVVQSPRYKIIEKKQPVAFWCNPISGHNTLYWYLQNLGQGPELLIRYENEEAVDDSQLPKDRFSAERLKGVDSTLKIQPAELGDSAVYLCASSFLGDTEAFFGQGTRLTVV.

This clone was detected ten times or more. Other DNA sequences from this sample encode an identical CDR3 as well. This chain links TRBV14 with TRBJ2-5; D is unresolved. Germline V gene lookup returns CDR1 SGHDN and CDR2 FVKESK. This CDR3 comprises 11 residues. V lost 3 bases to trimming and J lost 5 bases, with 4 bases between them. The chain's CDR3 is CASSQFETQYF. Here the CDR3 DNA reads TGTGCCAGCAGCCAGTTTGAGACCCAGTACTTC.

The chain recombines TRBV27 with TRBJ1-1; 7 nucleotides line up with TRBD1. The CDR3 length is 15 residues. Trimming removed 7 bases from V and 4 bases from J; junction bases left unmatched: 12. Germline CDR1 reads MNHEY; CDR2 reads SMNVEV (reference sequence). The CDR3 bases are TGTGCCAGCACCACCGTAACAGGGGCGATCACTGAAGCTTTCTTT. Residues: CASTTVTGAITEAFF.

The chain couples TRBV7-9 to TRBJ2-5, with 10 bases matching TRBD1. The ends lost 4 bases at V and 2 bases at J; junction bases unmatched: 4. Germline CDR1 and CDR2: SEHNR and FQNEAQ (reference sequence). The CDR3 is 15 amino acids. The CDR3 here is CASSSGDRGQETQYF. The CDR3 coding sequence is TGTGCCAGCAGCTCTGGGGACAGGGGACAAGAGACCCAGTACTTC.

The CDR3 loop reads CASSYSEYGYTF. The CDR3 DNA reads TGTGCCAGCAGTTACTCTGAGTATGGCTACACCTTC. The V gene is TRBV6-6, the J gene TRBJ1-2, with no clear D. Trimming took off 0 bases at V and 5 bases at J, with 4 bases between the two ends. The CDR3 has 12 amino acids. From germline, CDR1 is MNHNY and CDR2 SVGAGI (reference sequence).

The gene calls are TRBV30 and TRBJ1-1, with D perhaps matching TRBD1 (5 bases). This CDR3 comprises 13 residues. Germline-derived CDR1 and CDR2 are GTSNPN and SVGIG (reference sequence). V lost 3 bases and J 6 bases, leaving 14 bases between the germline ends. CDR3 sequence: CAWRWGVLSEAFF. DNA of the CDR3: TGTGCCTGGAGGTGGGGGGTTCTCTCTGAAGCTTTCTTT.

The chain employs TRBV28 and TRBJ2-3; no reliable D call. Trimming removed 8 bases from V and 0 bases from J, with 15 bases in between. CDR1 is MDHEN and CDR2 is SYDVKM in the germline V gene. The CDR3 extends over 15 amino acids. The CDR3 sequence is CASSSVGTSTDTQYF. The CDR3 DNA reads TGTGCCAGCTCAAGCGTAGGCACCAGCACAGATACGCAGTATTTT.

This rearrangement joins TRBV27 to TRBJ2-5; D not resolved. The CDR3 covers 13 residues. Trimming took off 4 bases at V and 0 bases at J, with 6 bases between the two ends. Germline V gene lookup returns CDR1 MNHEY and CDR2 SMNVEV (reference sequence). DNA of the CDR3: TGTGCCAGCAGTTGGACGTACCAAGAGACCCAGTACTTC. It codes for CASSWTYQETQYF.

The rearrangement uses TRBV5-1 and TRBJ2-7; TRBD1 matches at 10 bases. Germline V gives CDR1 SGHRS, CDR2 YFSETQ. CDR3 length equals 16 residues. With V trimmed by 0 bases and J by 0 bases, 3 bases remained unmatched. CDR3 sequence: CASSLEGQGSSYEQYF. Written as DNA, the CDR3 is TGCGCCAGCAGCTTGGAGGGACAGGGGAGCTCCTACGAGCAGTACTTC.

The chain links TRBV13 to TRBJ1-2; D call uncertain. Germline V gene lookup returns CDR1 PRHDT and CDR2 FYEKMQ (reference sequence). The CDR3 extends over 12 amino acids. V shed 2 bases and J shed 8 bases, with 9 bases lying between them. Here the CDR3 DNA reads TGTGCCAGCAGCTTAACCTCGGCAGGCTACACCTTC. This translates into CASSLTSAGYTF. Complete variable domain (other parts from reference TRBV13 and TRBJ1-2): AAGVIQSPRHLIKEKRETATLKCYPIPRHDTVYWYQQGPGQDPQFLISFYEKMQSDKGSIPDRFSAQQFSDYHSELNMSSLELGDSALYFCASSLTSAGYTFGSGTRLTVV.

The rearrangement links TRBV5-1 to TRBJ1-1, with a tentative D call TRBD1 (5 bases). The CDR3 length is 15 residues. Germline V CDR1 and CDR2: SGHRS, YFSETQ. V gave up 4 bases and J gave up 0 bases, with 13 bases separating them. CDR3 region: CASSLVGGLNTEAFF. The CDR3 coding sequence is TGCGCCAGCAGCCTTGTTGGGGGACTGAACACTGAAGCTTTCTTT.

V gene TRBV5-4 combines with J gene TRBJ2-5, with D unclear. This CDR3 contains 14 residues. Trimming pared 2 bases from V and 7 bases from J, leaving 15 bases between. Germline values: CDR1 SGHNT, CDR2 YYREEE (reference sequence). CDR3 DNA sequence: TGTGCCAGCAGCTTTGGGTCCGACCTAGGGACCCAGTACTTC. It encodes CASSFGSDLGTQYF.

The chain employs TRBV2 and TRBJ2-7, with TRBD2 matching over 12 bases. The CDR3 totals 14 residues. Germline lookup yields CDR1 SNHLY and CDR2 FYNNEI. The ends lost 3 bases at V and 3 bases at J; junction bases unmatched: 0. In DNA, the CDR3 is TGTGCCAGCAGTGAGGGACTAGCGGGCTACGAGCAGTACTTC. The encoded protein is CASSEGLAGYEQYF. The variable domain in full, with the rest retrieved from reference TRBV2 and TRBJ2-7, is EPEVTQTPSHQVTQMGQEVILRCVPISNHLYFYWYRQILGQKVEFLVSFYNNEISEKSEIFDDQFSVERPDGSNFTLKIRSTKLEDSAMYFCASSEGLAGYEQYFGPGTRLTVT.

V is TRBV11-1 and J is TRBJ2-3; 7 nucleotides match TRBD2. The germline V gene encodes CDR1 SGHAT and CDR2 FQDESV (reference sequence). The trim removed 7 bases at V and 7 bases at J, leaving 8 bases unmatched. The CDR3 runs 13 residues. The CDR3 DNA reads TGTGCCAGCACTAAATCCGGGGGGAATACGCAGTATTTT. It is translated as CASTKSGGNTQYF.

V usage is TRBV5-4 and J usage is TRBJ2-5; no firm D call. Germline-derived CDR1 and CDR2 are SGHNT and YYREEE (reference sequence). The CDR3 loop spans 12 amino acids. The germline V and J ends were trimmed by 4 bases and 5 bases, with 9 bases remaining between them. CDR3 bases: TGTGCCAGCAGCCCCGGACGGGAGACCCAGTACTTC. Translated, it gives CASSPGRETQYF.

The CDR3 nucleotides are TGTGCCTGGAGTACGGGAGGGATGACGGGTCTGGACTACGAGCAGTACTTC. Translating gives CAWSTGGMTGLDYEQYF. V is TRBV30 and J is TRBJ2-7; the match to TRBD2 covers 8 bases. The CDR3 consists of 17 residues. Germline CDR1 and CDR2: GTSNPN and SVGIG (reference sequence). The V and J ends lost 2 bases and 3 bases, in that order; junction bases with no gene match: 15.

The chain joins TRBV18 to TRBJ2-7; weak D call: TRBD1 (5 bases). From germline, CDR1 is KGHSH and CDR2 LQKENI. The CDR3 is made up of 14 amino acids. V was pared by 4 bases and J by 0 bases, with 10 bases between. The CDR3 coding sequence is TGTGCCAGCTCACTGGACATATACTCCTACGAGCAGTACTTC. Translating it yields CASSLDIYSYEQYF. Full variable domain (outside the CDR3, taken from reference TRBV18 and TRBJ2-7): NAGVMQNPRHLVRRRGQEARLRCSPMKGHSHVYWYRQLPEEGLKFMVYLQKENIIDESGMPKERFSAEFPKEGPSILRIQQVVRGDSAAYFCASSLDIYSYEQYFGPGTRLTVT.

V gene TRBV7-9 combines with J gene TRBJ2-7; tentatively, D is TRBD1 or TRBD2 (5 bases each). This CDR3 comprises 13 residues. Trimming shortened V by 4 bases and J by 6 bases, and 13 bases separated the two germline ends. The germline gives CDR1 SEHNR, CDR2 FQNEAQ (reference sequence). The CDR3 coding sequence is TGTGCCAGCAGCTCTCGGGGCCTCCGCGAGCAGTACTTC. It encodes CASSSRGLREQYF.

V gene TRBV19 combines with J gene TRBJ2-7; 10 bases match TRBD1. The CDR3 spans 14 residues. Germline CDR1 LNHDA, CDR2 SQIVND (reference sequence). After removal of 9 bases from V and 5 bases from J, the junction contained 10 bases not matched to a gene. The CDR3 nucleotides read TGTGCCAGCCAACCGACAGGGGGCGCGGACGAGCAGTACTTC. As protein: CASQPTGGADEQYF.

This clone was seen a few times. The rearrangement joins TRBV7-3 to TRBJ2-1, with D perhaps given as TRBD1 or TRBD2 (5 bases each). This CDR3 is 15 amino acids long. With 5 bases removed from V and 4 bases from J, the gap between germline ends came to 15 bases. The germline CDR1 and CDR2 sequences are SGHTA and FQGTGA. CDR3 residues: CASSRTRDHYNEQFF. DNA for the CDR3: TGTGCCAGCAGCCGAACACGGGACCATTACAATGAGCAGTTCTTC.

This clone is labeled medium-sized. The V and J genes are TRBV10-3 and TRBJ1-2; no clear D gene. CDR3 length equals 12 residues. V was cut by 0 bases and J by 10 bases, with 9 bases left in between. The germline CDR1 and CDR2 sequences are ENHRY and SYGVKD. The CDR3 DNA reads TGTGCCATCAGTGAGTCCCTTGCCGCCTACACCTTC. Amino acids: CAISESLAAYTF.

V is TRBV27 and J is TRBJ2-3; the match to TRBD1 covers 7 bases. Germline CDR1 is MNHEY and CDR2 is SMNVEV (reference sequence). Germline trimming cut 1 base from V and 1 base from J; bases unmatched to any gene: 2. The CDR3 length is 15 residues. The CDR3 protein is CASSLYTGGTDTQYF. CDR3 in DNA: TGTGCCAGCAGTTTATACACAGGGGGCACAGATACGCAGTATTTT.

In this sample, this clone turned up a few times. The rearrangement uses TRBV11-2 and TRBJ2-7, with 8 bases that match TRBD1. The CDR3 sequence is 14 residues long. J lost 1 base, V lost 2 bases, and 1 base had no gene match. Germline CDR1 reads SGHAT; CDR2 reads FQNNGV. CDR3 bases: TGTGCCAGCAGCTTATACAGGGGGTCCTACGAGCAGTACTTC. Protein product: CASSLYRGSYEQYF.